This TCR beta chain was identified in a study of blood T cell repertoires in COVID-19. Participants had their cohort set by participant-reported clinical history. The method was immunoSEQ multiplex PCR; TCRdb's version includes in-frame clones alone and lacks a portion of them. The sample lists around 250,000 clones; about 90% were seen once. Sequencing used PBMCs or T cells enriched from blood (not recorded which). This clonotype was obtained from a woman under 40 with acute COVID-19.

The CDR3 DNA reads as TGCGCCAGCAGCTTGGAAGGGCTAGCTGCCTACAATGAGCAGTTCTTC. Translated: CASSLEGLAAYNEQFF. The chain has TRBV5-1 and TRBJ2-1, with D possibly TRBD2 on 5 matching bases. V shed 0 bases and J shed 2 bases, with 12 bases lying between them. The CDR3 length is 16 residues. CDR1 is SGHRS, CDR2 YFSETQ, per germline.